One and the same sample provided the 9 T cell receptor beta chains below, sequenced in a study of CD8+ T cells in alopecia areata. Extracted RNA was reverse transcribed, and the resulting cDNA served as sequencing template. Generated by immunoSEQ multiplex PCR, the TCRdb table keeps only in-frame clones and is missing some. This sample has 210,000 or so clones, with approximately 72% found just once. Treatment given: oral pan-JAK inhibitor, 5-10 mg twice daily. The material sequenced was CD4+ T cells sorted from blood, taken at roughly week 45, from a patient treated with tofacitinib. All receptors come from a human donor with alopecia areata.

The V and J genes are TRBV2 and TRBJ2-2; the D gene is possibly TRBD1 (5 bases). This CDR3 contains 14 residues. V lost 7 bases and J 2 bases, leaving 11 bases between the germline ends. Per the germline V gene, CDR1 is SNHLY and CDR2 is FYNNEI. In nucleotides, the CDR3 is TGTGCCAGCATGGCGCAGGGAAACACCGGGGAGCTGTTTTTT. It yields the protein CASMAQGNTGELFF.

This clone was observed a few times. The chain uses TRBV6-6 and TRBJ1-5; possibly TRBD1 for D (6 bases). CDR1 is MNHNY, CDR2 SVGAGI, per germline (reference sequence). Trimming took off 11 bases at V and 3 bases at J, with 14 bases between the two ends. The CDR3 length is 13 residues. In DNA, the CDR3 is TGTGCCGGACATGGACAGCTCAATCAGCCCCAGCATTTT. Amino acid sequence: CAGHGQLNQPQHF.

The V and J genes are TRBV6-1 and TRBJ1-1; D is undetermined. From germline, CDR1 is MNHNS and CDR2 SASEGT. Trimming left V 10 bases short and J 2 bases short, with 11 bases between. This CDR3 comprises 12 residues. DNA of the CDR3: TGTGCCACCGGCCGGGGAAACACTGAAGCTTTCTTT. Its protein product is CATGRGNTEAFF.

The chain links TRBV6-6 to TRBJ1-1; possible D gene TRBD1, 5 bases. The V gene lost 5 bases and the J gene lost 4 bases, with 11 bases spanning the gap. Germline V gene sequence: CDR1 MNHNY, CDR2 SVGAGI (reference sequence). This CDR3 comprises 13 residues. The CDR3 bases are TGTGCCAGCAGTGCCTCAGGGACCACTGAAGCTTTCTTT. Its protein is CASSASGTTEAFF.

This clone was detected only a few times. The CDR3 spells CASSQYARAEDTQYF. The DNA for the CDR3 is TGCGCCAGCAGCCAATACGCCAGGGCGGAAGATACGCAGTATTTT. V is TRBV4-3 and J is TRBJ2-3; D possibly corresponds to TRBD1 (5 bases). From germline, CDR1 is LGHNA and CDR2 YSLEER. This CDR3 region has 15 residues. Trimming shortened V by 2 bases and J by 5 bases, and 14 bases separated the two germline ends.

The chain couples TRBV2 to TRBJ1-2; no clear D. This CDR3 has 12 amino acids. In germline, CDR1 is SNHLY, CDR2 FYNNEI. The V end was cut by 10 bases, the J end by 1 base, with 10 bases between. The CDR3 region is CAIPINNYGYTF. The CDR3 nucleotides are TGTGCCATCCCCATCAATAACTATGGCTACACCTTC.

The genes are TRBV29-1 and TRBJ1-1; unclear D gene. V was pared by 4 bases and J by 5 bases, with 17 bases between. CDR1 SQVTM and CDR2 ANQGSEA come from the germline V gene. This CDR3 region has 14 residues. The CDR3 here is CSVVPDPLGTEAFF. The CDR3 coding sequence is TGCAGCGTTGTTCCCGATCCGCTGGGGACTGAAGCTTTCTTT.

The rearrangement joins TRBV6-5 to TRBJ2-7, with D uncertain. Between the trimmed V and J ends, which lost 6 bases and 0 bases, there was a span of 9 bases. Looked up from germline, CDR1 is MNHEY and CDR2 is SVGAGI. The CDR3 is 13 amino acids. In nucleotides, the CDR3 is TGTGCCAGCAGCCGACTTTACTCCTACGAGCAGTACTTC. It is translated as CASSRLYSYEQYF.

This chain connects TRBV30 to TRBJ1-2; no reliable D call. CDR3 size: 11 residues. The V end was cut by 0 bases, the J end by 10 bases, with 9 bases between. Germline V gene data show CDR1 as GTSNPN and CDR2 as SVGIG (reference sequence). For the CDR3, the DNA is TGTGCCTGGAGTGTACTCCATGACTACACCTTC. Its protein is CAWSVLHDYTF.